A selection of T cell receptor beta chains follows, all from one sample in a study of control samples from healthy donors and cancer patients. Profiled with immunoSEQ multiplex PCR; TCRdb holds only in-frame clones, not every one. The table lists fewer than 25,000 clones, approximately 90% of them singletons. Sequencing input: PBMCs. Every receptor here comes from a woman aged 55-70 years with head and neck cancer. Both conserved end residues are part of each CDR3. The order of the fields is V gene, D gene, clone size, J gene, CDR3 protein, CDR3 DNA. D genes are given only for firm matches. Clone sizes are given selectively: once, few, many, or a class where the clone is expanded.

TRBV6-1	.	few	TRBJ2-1	CASSENRDYNEQFF	TGTGCCAGCAGTGAAAACCGGGACTACAATGAGCAGTTCTTC
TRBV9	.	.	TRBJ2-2	CASSFRDVGAGELFF	TGTGCCAGCAGCTTCCGGGACGTTGGCGCCGGGGAGCTGTTTTTT
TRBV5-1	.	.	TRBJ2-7	CASSFRGVDEQYF	TGCGCCAGCAGCTTCAGGGGTGTAGACGAGCAGTACTTC
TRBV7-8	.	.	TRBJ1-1	CASSLGVGTEAFF	TGTGCCAGCAGCTTAGGAGTCGGCACTGAAGCTTTCTTT
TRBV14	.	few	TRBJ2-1	CASSQGAGRENNEQFF	TGTGCCAGCAGCCAAGGGGCCGGGAGAGAGAACAATGAGCAGTTCTTC
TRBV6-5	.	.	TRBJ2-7	CASSSPSPDVFSEQYF	TGTGCCAGCAGTTCCCCGAGCCCAGATGTTTTTTCCGAGCAGTACTTC
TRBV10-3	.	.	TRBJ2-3	CATVRGEGLNTQYF	TGTGCCACCGTTAGGGGGGAGGGCCTGAATACGCAGTATTTT
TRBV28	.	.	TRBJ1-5	CASSSRGLGIQPQHF	TGTGCCAGCAGTTCGCGGGGATTAGGGATTCAGCCCCAGCATTTT
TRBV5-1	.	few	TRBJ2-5	CASSLKGIQETQYF	TGCGCCAGCAGCTTAAAGGGAATACAAGAGACCCAGTACTTC
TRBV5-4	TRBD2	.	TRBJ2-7	CASSSFKTSGSLYEQYF	TGTGCCAGCAGCTCGTTCAAGACTAGCGGGAGTTTATACGAGCAGTACTTC
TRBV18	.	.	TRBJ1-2	CASSPGIGGYTF	TGTGCCAGCTCACCAGGGATTGGTGGCTACACCTTC
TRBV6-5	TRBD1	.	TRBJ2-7	CASRGQGKTYEQYF	TGTGCCAGCAGAGGACAGGGAAAAACCTACGAGCAGTACTTC
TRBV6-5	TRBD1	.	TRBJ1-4	CASGGTGLSEKLFF	TGTGCCAGCGGCGGGACAGGGCTGAGTGAAAAACTGTTTTTT
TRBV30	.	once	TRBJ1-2	CAWSVSTNYGYTF	TGTGCCTGGAGTGTTAGTACCAACTATGGCTACACCTTC
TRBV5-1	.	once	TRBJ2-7	CASSLGSHAYEQYF	TGCGCCAGCAGCTTGGGTAGCCACGCCTACGAGCAGTACTTC
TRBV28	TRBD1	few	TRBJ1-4	CASSLWDRGGEKLFF	TGTGCCAGCAGTCTCTGGGACAGAGGGGGTGAAAAACTGTTTTTT
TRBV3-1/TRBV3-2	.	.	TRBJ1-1	CASSPQAYYNTEAFF	TGTGCCAGCAGCCCTCAAGCATATTACAACACTGAAGCTTTCTTT
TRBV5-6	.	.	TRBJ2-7	CASSLLGLSYEQYF	TGTGCCAGCAGCTTATTGGGGCTCTCCTACGAGCAGTACTTC
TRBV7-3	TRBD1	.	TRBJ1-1	CASSRAGTGGTEAFF	TGTGCCAGCAGCCGGGCTGGTACAGGGGGCACTGAAGCTTTCTTT
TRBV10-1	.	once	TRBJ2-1	CASSGWTASGNEQFF	TGCGCCAGCAGCGGGTGGACTGCCTCCGGCAATGAGCAGTTCTTC
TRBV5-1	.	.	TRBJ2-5	CASSLALTGIQETQYF	TGCGCCAGCAGCTTGGCCCTCACAGGGATACAAGAGACCCAGTACTTC
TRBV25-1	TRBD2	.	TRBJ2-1	CASSGTGGGFNEQFF	TGTGCCAGCAGTGGGACGGGAGGGGGGTTTAATGAGCAGTTCTTC
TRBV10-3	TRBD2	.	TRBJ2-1	CAISEFISGAGDEQFF	TGTGCCATCAGTGAGTTTATTAGCGGGGCCGGGGATGAGCAGTTCTTC
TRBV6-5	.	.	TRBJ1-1	CASGVGNMGTEAFF	TGTGCCAGCGGAGTCGGGAATATGGGCACTGAAGCTTTCTTT
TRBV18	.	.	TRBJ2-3	CASSPPAVTDTQYF	TGTGCCAGCTCACCACCGGCAGTTACAGATACGCAGTATTTT
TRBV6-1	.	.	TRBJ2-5	CASSESPIQETQYF	TGTGCCAGCAGTGAATCGCCCATCCAAGAGACCCAGTACTTC
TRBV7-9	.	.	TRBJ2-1	CASSLGGTVYNEQFF	TGTGCCAGCAGCTTAGGGGGGACGGTCTACAATGAGCAGTTCTTC
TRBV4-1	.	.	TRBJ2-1	CASSQDSPGTYNEQFF	TGCGCCAGCAGCCAAGATAGCCCGGGGACATACAATGAGCAGTTCTTC
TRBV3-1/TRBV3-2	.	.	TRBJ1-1	CASALAGNTEAFF	TGTGCCAGCGCACTTGCAGGGAACACTGAAGCTTTCTTT
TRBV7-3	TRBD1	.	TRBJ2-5	CASSPDRGPETQYF	TGTGCCAGCAGCCCGGACAGGGGGCCGGAGACCCAGTACTTC
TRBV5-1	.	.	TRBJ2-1	CASSAGEGGYHEQFF	TGCGCCAGCAGCGCCGGGGAGGGGGGGTACCATGAGCAGTTCTTC
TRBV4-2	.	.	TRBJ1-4	CASSQAGDGTNEKLFF	TGTGCCAGCAGCCAAGCCGGGGACGGGACTAATGAAAAACTGTTTTTT
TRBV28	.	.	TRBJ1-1	CASSTPGVQTEAFF	TGTGCCAGCAGTACCCCAGGAGTACAAACTGAAGCTTTCTTT
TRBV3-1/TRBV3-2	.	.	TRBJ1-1	CASSGVTEAFF	TGTGCCAGCAGCGGGGTGACTGAAGCTTTCTTT
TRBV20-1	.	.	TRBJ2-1	CSASSHNEQFF	TGCAGTGCTAGTTCGCACAATGAGCAGTTCTTC
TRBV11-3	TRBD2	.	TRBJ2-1	CASSLGGLAGVDEQFF	TGTGCCAGCAGCTTAGGAGGACTAGCGGGAGTAGATGAGCAGTTCTTC
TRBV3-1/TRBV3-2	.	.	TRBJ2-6	CASSPGDPGANVLTF	TGTGCCAGCAGCCCCGGCGACCCTGGGGCCAACGTCCTGACTTTC
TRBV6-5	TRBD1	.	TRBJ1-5	CASSLGTGGIQPQHF	TGTGCCAGCAGCCTTGGGACAGGGGGAATTCAGCCCCAGCATTTT
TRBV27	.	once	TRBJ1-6	CASSSNFPKNSPLHF	TGTGCCAGCAGTTCCAATTTCCCAAAAAATTCACCCCTCCACTTT
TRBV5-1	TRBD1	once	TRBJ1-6	CASRRDRGDSPLHF	TGCGCCAGCAGACGGGACAGGGGGGATTCACCCCTCCACTTT
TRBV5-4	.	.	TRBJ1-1	CASTPGRGPEAFF	TGTGCCAGCACTCCGGGGAGGGGCCCTGAAGCTTTCTTT
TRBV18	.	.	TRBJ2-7	CASSTGGRPAEQYF	TGTGCCAGCTCAACGGGTGGGCGACCAGCCGAGCAGTACTTC
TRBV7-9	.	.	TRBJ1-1	CASSLTPGGGSGNTEAFF	TGTGCCAGCAGCTTAACTCCGGGGGGAGGTTCGGGGAACACTGAAGCTTTCTTT
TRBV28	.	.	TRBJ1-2	CASIQSGWDLGYTF	TGTGCCAGCATCCAATCCGGGTGGGATTTGGGCTACACCTTC
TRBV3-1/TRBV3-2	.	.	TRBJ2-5	CASSYTGPRFSETQYF	TGTGCCAGCAGCTACACGGGACCCCGCTTTTCCGAGACCCAGTACTTC
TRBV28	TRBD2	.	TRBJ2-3	CASSSPAREATDTQYF	TGTGCCAGCAGTTCCCCTGCGCGGGAGGCCACAGATACGCAGTATTTT
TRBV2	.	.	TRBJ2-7	CASRFLYEQYF	TGTGCCAGCAGATTTCTGTACGAGCAGTACTTC
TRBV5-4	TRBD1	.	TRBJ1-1	CASSSVGTGTASPAFF	TGTGCCAGCAGCTCGGTGGGGACAGGGACCGCGTCCCCAGCTTTCTTT
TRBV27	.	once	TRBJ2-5	CASSRETGRTQYF	TGTGCCAGCAGTCGGGAGACAGGCAGAACCCAGTACTTC
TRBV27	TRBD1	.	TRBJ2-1	CASSAPGPTGGEQFF	TGTGCCAGCAGTGCCCCGGGACCAACAGGGGGTGAGCAGTTCTTC
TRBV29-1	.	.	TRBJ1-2	CSVEDEGYTF	TGCAGCGTTGAAGACGAGGGCTACACCTTC
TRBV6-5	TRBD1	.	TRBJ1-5	CASGQGDQPQHF	TGTGCCAGCGGACAGGGAGATCAGCCCCAGCATTTT
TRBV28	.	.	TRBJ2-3	CASSFSGDTQYF	TGTGCCAGCAGTTTTTCCGGAGATACGCAGTATTTT
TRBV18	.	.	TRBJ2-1	CASSPLTGARNEQFF	TGTGCCAGCTCCCCCCTTACCGGGGCGAGGAATGAGCAGTTCTTC
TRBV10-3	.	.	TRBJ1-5	CAISEDRPHQPQHF	TGTGCCATCAGTGAGGACAGGCCACATCAGCCCCAGCATTTT
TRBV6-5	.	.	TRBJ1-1	CASSTTGNGEAFF	TGTGCCAGCAGTACTACAGGGAATGGAGAAGCTTTCTTT
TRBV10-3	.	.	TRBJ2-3	CAISESKGATRTDTQYF	TGTGCCATCAGTGAGTCGAAGGGGGCGACTAGGACAGATACGCAGTATTTT
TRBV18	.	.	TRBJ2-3	CASSPQQDTQYF	TGTGCCAGCTCACCACAACAGGATACGCAGTATTTT
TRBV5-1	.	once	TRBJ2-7	CASSLDPRGTYEQYF	TGCGCCAGCAGCTTGGACCCCCGAGGGACCTACGAGCAGTACTTC